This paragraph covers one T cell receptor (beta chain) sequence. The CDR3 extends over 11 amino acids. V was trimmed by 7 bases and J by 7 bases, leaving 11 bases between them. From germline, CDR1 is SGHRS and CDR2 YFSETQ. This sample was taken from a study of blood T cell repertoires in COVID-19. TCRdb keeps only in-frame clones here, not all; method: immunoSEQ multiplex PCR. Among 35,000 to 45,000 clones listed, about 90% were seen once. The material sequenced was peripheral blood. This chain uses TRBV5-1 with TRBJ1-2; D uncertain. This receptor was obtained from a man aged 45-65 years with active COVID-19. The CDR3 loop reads CASALGGGYTF. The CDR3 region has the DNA TGCGCCAGCGCCCTGGGAGGTGGCTACACCTTC.